Below, one T cell receptor (beta chain) is given with its context. Antigen specificity is unknown. This record belongs to a study of blood T cells in healthy people across ages. Study background: With template switching, about one barcoded beta molecule was captured per two T cells. Study findings and constraints: Observed TCR beta diversity per million T cells went down as age went up. This fall followed a roughly linear course with age.

Germline values: CDR1 ENHRY, CDR2 SYGVKD. There are 15 residues in the CDR3. V lost 0 bases to trimming and J lost 4 bases; unmatched junction nucleotides: 2. Combining a sample-barcoded 5' primer with a J-beta primer mix, a second PCR ran for about 6 to 12 cycles. Every single cDNA molecule received a tag from a template-switch adaptor with 12 random nucleotides. TCRdb recomputed calls from the 5' RACE reads with MiXCR, one row per CDR3 protein. This table holds over 600,000 distinct CDR3 sequences, around 21% found once. This TCR was sampled from a man aged 65 to 85 in good health. The sequencing input was blood. The chain is built from TRBV10-3 and TRBJ1-5; 8 nucleotides agree with TRBD1. In DNA form, the CDR3 reads TGTGCCATCAGTGAGTCCCACAGGGGGAATCAGCCCCAGCATTTT. Its protein is CAISESHRGNQPQHF.